Presented here are 19 T cell receptor beta chains from one specimen sequenced in a study of a mutant IDH1 vaccine in newly diagnosed glioma. Libraries were prepared by immunoSEQ multiplex PCR; TCRdb keeps only in-frame clonotypes and omits some of them. The sample lists more than 55,000 clones; roughly three quarters were seen once. Specified time point: week 23, last vaccination. What each vaccine dose contained was 300 ug of mutant IDH1 20-mer peptide, accompanied by topical imiquimod. Their antigen targets remain unknown. This material consisted of PBMCs, taken from a glioma patient whose treatment included an IDH1 peptide vaccine. Receptors originate from a woman aged 40 to 49 with glioma. Some clones in this sample may be carry-over from other donors' samples.

The chain combines TRBV29-1 with TRBJ1-2, with 7 bases lining up with TRBD1. The CDR3 totals 13 residues. V lost 7 bases, J lost 3 bases, and 8 bases stayed unmatched. Germline values: CDR1 SQVTM, CDR2 ANQGSEA. The CDR3 region is CSAWTGSDYGYTF. CDR3 nucleotide sequence: TGCAGCGCCTGGACAGGATCCGACTATGGCTACACCTTC.

The chain employs TRBV5-5 and TRBJ2-3, with D possibly called TRBD1 or TRBD2 (5 bases each). Per germline, CDR1 SGHKS and CDR2 YYEKEE (reference sequence). This CDR3 has 14 amino acids. V was clipped by 0 bases and J by 1 base, with 6 bases between them. Here the CDR3 DNA reads TGTGCCAGCAGCTTGGCGGGGCGCACAGATACGCAGTATTTT. Protein product: CASSLAGRTDTQYF.

This clone was counted between two and nine times. V gene TRBV5-4 combines with J gene TRBJ1-1, with D unresolved. Germline V gives CDR1 SGHNT, CDR2 YYREEE (reference sequence). V was trimmed by 5 bases and J by 0 bases, leaving 8 bases between them. The CDR3 is 13 amino acids. For the CDR3, the DNA is TGTGCCAGCAGGCCGATCATGAACACTGAAGCTTTCTTT. It specifies CASRPIMNTEAFF.

Comment on this clone: Germline and junction disagree at one end, which may indicate a read error. V is TRBV7-7 and J is TRBJ2-1; D gene uncertain. The CDR3 consists of 13 residues. Germline assignment: CDR1 SSHAT and CDR2 FNYEAQ (reference sequence). CDR3 sequence (DNA): TGTGCTAGCAGCTTTGGTAGATACAATGAGCAGTTCTTC. Protein product: CASSFGRYNEQFF.

This clone has only a few counts. CDR3 DNA sequence: TGTGCCAGCAGCTTCGTGGGGGATCCCTACGAGCAGTACTTC. As protein: CASSFVGDPYEQYF. The V gene is TRBV5-5, the J gene TRBJ2-7; D tentatively fits TRBD1 or TRBD2 (5 bases each). The length of the CDR3 is 14 residues. Germline CDR1 is SGHKS and CDR2 is YYEKEE (reference sequence). V was shortened by 2 bases and J by 2 bases, with 11 bases between the two germline ends.

The rearrangement joins TRBV9 to TRBJ1-6; D not certain. This CDR3 contains 15 residues. Germline CDR1 reads SGDLS; CDR2 reads YYNGEE. V lost 4 bases and J 7 bases, leaving 15 bases between the germline ends. The CDR3 DNA reads TGTGCCAGCAGCCCCCGGGAGGCAGGCAATTCACCCCTCCACTTT. It specifies CASSPREAGNSPLHF.

The chain couples TRBV5-6 to TRBJ1-4; D is ambiguous. Germline V CDR1 and CDR2: SGHDT, YYEEEE. The V end lost 0 bases, the J end lost 3 bases, and 9 bases lay between the germline ends. The CDR3 covers 15 residues. Here the CDR3 DNA reads TGTGCCAGCAGCTTGGAAAGGGTGGCTAATGAAAAACTGTTTTTT. Amino acid sequence: CASSLERVANEKLFF.

This clone was detected only a few times. V gene TRBV21-1 combines with J gene TRBJ1-5; TRBD1, the D gene given by the table, was not confirmed from the DNA. TRBV21-1 is termed a pseudogene. The CDR3 length is 15 residues. The DNA of the CDR3 is TGTGCCAGCACTTTGGCGGGACAGAGCAATCAGCCCCAGCATTTT. It codes for CASTLAGQSNQPQHF.

The chain combines TRBV5-1 with TRBJ2-3; no clear D gene. Deletions cut 4 bases from V and 5 bases from J, with 11 bases between. Looked up from germline, CDR1 is SGHRS and CDR2 is YFSETQ. The CDR3 is 13 amino acids. In nucleotides, the CDR3 is TGCGCCAGCAGCCGTCCCGCTGAAGATACGCAGTATTTT. Protein: CASSRPAEDTQYF.

CDR3 sequence: CASSGPGQGYQPQHF. CDR3 DNA: TGTGCCAGCAGTGGCCCGGGACAGGGGTATCAGCCCCAGCATTTT. The chain has TRBV6-1 and TRBJ1-5, with 10 bases identical to TRBD1. The CDR3 is made up of 15 amino acids. The trim removed 4 bases at V and 5 bases at J, leaving 5 bases unmatched. The germline gives CDR1 MNHNS, CDR2 SASEGT.

Written as DNA, the CDR3 is TGTGCCAGTAGTATCAATACAGGGGGCCAAGGTCAGCCCCAGCATTTT. This codes for CASSINTGGQGQPQHF. V and J are TRBV19 and TRBJ1-5, with TRBD1 identical over 9 bases. There are 16 residues in the CDR3. Looked up from germline, CDR1 is LNHDA and CDR2 is SQIVND (reference sequence). V shed 3 bases, J shed 6 bases, and the junction held 9 bases outside the gene matches.

The rearrangement uses TRBV15 and TRBJ2-3; D is unresolved. Germline V gives CDR1 LNHNV, CDR2 YYDKDF (reference sequence). The CDR3 covers 15 residues. The germline V and J ends were trimmed by 5 bases and 5 bases, with 17 bases remaining between them. CDR3 residues: CATSSSRPGGDTQYF. CDR3 DNA sequence: TGTGCCACCAGCTCTTCCCGGCCCGGTGGAGATACGCAGTATTTT.

The sample holds a few counts of this clone. The V gene is TRBV25-1, the J gene TRBJ2-5; TRBD1 matches 12 bases. V lost 5 bases, J lost 5 bases, and 12 bases stayed unmatched. Germline V gene sequence: CDR1 MGHDK, CDR2 SYGVNS. The CDR3 extends over 17 amino acids. This CDR3 reads CASSLSRDRGLGETQYF. In nucleotides, the CDR3 is TGTGCCAGCAGTTTATCCCGGGACAGGGGGCTGGGGGAGACCCAGTACTTC.

This clone occurred a few times. V usage is TRBV4-3 and J usage is TRBJ1-3; D gene uncertain. This CDR3 is built from 14 residues. Trimming removed 0 bases from V and 3 bases from J, with 6 bases in between. Germline assignment: CDR1 LGHNA and CDR2 YSLEER. The CDR3 loop reads CASSQDSNGNTIYF. For the CDR3, the DNA is TGCGCCAGCAGCCAAGATTCAAATGGAAACACCATATATTTT.

By share of the sample, this clone is medium-sized (0.01 to 0.1%). The chain uses TRBV4-3 and TRBJ1-6; a weak D match, TRBD1 (5 bases). Germline-derived CDR1 and CDR2 are LGHNA and YSLEER. The CDR3 loop spans 13 amino acids. V was shortened by 0 bases and J by 11 bases, with 8 bases between the two germline ends. This CDR3 is CASSQEPGTPLHF. The CDR3 nucleotides are TGCGCCAGCAGCCAAGAGCCAGGGACACCCCTCCACTTT.

This chain uses TRBV13 with TRBJ2-2; D might be TRBD2 (6 bases). Trimming took off 3 bases at V and 2 bases at J, with 13 bases between the two ends. CDR1 PRHDT and CDR2 FYEKMQ come from the germline V gene (reference sequence). The CDR3 runs to 16 residues. CDR3 coding DNA: TGTGCCAGCAGCTTGGGACTCCCCTCAAACACCGGGGAGCTGTTTTTT. Translating it yields CASSLGLPSNTGELFF.

This clone was seen a handful of times. The rearrangement uses TRBV14 and TRBJ2-2, with unresolved D. The CDR3 contains 12 residues. Germline V lookup: CDR1 SGHDN, CDR2 FVKESK. Trimming took off 4 bases at V and 5 bases at J, with 5 bases between the two ends. For the CDR3, the DNA is TGTGCCAGCAGCCCTAGTACCGGGGAGCTGTTTTTT. Its protein product is CASSPSTGELFF.

The chain carries TRBV30 and TRBJ1-1; possibly TRBD1 for D (5 bases). This CDR3 has 12 residues. V lost 4 bases, J lost 3 bases, and 9 bases lay in between. Germline assignment: CDR1 GTSNPN and CDR2 SVGIG (reference sequence). CDR3 sequence reads: CAWKRGDTEAFF. The CDR3 DNA follows: TGTGCCTGGAAACGGGGGGACACTGAAGCTTTCTTT.

This chain uses TRBV20-1 with TRBJ2-4, with D unresolved. Trimming took 5 bases from V and 8 from J, leaving 10 bases between them. Germline V gene lookup returns CDR1 DFQATT and CDR2 SNEGSKA (reference sequence). The CDR3 extends over 11 amino acids. CDR3 sequence: CSAVMGDIQYF. CDR3 coding DNA: TGCAGTGCTGTTATGGGCGACATTCAGTACTTC.